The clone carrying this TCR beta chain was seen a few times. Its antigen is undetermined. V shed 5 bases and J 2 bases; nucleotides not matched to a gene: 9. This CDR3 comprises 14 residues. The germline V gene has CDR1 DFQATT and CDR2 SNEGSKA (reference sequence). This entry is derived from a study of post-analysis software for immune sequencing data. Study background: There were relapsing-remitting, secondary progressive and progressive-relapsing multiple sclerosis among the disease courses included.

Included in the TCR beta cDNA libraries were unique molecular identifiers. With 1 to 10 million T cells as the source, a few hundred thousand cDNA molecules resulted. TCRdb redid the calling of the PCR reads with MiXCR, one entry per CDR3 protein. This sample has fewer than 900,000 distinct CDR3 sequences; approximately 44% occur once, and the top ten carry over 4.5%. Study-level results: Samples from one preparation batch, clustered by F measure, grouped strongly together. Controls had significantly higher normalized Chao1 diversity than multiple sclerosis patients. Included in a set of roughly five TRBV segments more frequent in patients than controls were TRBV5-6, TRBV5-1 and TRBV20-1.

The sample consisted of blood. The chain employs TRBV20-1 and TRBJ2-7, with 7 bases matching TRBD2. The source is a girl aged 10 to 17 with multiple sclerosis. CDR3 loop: CSARGREAPYEQYF. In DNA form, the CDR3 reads TGCAGTGCTCGGGGGAGGGAAGCTCCCTACGAGCAGTACTTC.